This T cell receptor beta chain was sequenced during a study of blood T cell repertoires in COVID-19. The method was immunoSEQ multiplex PCR; TCRdb's version includes in-frame clones alone and lacks a portion of them. This sample carries under 200,000 clones, approximately 87% of them seen once, and the ten largest clones take roughly 4.1%. Per the germline V gene, CDR1 is KGHSH and CDR2 is LQKENI. CDR3 length: 13 residues. Trimming cost V 2 bases and J 4 bases, with 6 bases left between them. This chain joins TRBV18 and TRBJ1-3; possibly TRBD1 for D (5 bases). The TCR originated in a woman in her 70s with acute or convalescent COVID-19. Sequences were obtained from peripheral blood. The CDR3 sequence is CASSPNRGNTIYF. CDR3 sequence (DNA): TGTGCCAGCTCACCAAACAGGGGAAACACCATATATTTT.